This T cell receptor beta chain appears in the sequencing data of a study of shared clonotypes between healthy human individuals. Germline CDR1 reads SGHNT; CDR2 reads YENEEA. J gave up 3 bases and V 0 bases, and 5 bases lay outside the gene matches. This CDR3 has 16 residues. General study findings and limits: Lower generation probabilities were found for non-shared clonotypes than for those shared by all four donors. Richness estimates generally favored naive over memory subsets.

This clone was counted a single time. Antigen specificity is unknown. TCRdb's table, derived via immunoSEQ multiplex PCR, lists solely in-frame clones and lacks some. Of roughly 2.6 million clones in the sample, approximately 94% are singletons; the top ten hold 0.13% to 0.15%. Material for sequencing was naive CD4+ T cells sorted from blood. Subset meaning: CD45RA+ positively selected. V usage is TRBV11-3 and J usage is TRBJ2-5; TRBD1 matches 9 bases. The receptor's source is a man aged 18 to 30 in good health. CDR3 sequence reads: CASSLDGTGREETQYF. Written as DNA, the CDR3 is TGTGCCAGCAGCTTAGACGGGACAGGGAGAGAAGAGACCCAGTACTTC.